One and the same sample provided the 18 T cell receptor beta chains below, sequenced in a study of radiotherapy plus CTLA-4 blockade in lung cancer. Sequenced by immunoSEQ multiplex PCR; TCRdb stores in-frame clones only, minus some. This sample has over 35,000 clones, with more than 70% found just once. Specimen: peripheral blood, collected from a patient treated with radiotherapy plus ipilimumab. All receptors derive from a human donor with non-small cell lung cancer whose response to radiotherapy plus ipilimumab could not be evaluated.

This chain links TRBV6-1 with TRBJ1-6; D not certain. Trimming shortened V by 4 bases and J by 3 bases, and 7 bases separated the two germline ends. The CDR3 totals 14 residues. The germline V gene has CDR1 MNHNS and CDR2 SASEGT. CDR3 sequence (DNA): TGTGCCAGCAGTGGAGGGTACTATAATTCACCCCTCCACTTT. Its protein is CASSGGYYNSPLHF.

The chain has TRBV7-9 and TRBJ2-5; TRBD2 is a possible D gene (5 bases). V was clipped by 2 bases and J by 3 bases, with 7 bases between them. This CDR3 contains 13 residues. Germline-derived CDR1 and CDR2 are SEHNR and FQNEAQ (reference sequence). The CDR3 here is CASSLWREETQYF. The CDR3 coding sequence is TGTGCCAGCAGCTTATGGCGGGAAGAGACCCAGTACTTC.

This clone was counted a single time. This chain joins TRBV5-1 and TRBJ2-2; 8 bases align to TRBD1. Germline values: CDR1 SGHRS, CDR2 YFSETQ. V was pared by 1 base and J by 4 bases, with 3 bases of the junction left unmatched. The CDR3 runs to 15 residues. The CDR3 loop reads CASSLQGAITGELFF. CDR3 sequence (DNA): TGCGCCAGCAGCTTGCAGGGGGCCATCACCGGGGAGCTGTTTTTT.

The chain recombines TRBV6-5 with TRBJ1-5; TRBD1 matches at 8 bases. Trimming cost V 6 bases and J 2 bases; bases outside gene matches: 3. Per the germline V gene, CDR1 is MNHEY and CDR2 is SVGAGI. CDR3 length: 14 amino acids. Here the CDR3 DNA reads TGTGCCAGCAGCTCGGACAGGGGCAATCAGCCCCAGCATTTT. This translates into CASSSDRGNQPQHF.

The chain joins TRBV27 to TRBJ2-1; 10 bases match TRBD2. The CDR3 runs 15 residues. Losses at the gene ends were 6 bases for V and 8 bases for J; bases not matched to a gene: 10. In germline, CDR1 is MNHEY, CDR2 SMNVEV (reference sequence). Here the CDR3 DNA reads TGTGCCAGCAGGAAGCGGGAGGGCCAATCGGATGAGCAGTTCTTC. Its protein is CASRKREGQSDEQFF.

The V call is TRBV6-5, the J call TRBJ2-7; 12 bases agree with TRBD2. Germline lookup yields CDR1 MNHEY and CDR2 SVGAGI. The CDR3 runs 16 residues. J gave up 7 bases and V 0 bases, and 7 bases lay outside the gene matches. The CDR3 loop is CASSYSTSGSLGEQYF. As DNA, the CDR3 is TGTGCCAGCAGTTACTCGACTAGCGGGAGTTTAGGTGAGCAGTACTTC.

The V and J genes are TRBV9 and TRBJ2-1; 7 bases are a match to TRBD1. This CDR3 spans 15 amino acids. After removal of 7 bases from V and 5 bases from J, the junction contained 12 bases not matched to a gene. CDR1 SGDLS and CDR2 YYNGEE come from the germline V gene. CDR3 protein: CASGSPGQPNNEQFF. The CDR3 DNA sequence: TGTGCCAGCGGATCACCGGGACAGCCCAACAATGAGCAGTTCTTC.

In this sample, this clone turned up once. The chain is built from TRBV7-2 and TRBJ2-5; D ambiguous. The CDR3 sequence is 14 residues long. Germline values: CDR1 SGHTA, CDR2 FQGNSA. Deletions cut 4 bases from V and 5 bases from J, with 14 bases between. Here the CDR3 DNA reads TGTGCCAGCAGCTCACAGAGCCCCTTGGAGACCCAGTACTTC. Amino acids: CASSSQSPLETQYF.

V is TRBV7-2 and J is TRBJ2-3; TRBD2 agrees at 8 bases. CDR1 SGHTA and CDR2 FQGNSA come from the germline V gene. The junction had 8 bases not matched to a gene; V was cut back by 2 bases and J by 4 bases. The CDR3 is 16 residues long. The CDR3 bases are TGTGCCAGCAGCTTATCGCCTAGCGGGTACTCAGATACGCAGTATTTT. It translates to CASSLSPSGYSDTQYF.

The chain employs TRBV29-1 and TRBJ2-3; tentative D call: TRBD2 (5 bases). CDR3 length: 12 residues. Trimming shortened V by 8 bases and J by 2 bases, and 11 bases separated the two germline ends. Germline V gene lookup returns CDR1 SQVTM and CDR2 ANQGSEA. The CDR3 is CSIGLATDTQYF. The CDR3 nucleotides read TGCAGCATTGGACTGGCCACAGATACGCAGTATTTT.

This chain uses TRBV7-6 with TRBJ2-7; a possible D gene is TRBD1 (8 bases). This CDR3 contains 18 residues. V was cut by 0 bases and J by 1 base, with 19 bases left in between. In germline, CDR1 is SGHVS, CDR2 FNYEAQ. CDR3 DNA sequence: TGTGCCAGCAGCTTAGCGCAGGGGGGGACAGGACAATCCTACGAGCAGTACTTC. This gives the protein CASSLAQGGTGQSYEQYF.

The V gene is TRBV7-6, the J gene TRBJ2-2; possibly TRBD1 for D (7 bases). From germline, CDR1 is SGHVS and CDR2 FNYEAQ. The CDR3 covers 16 residues. The V end lost 4 bases, the J end lost 6 bases, and 18 bases lay between the germline ends. The CDR3: CASSSSQGLASGELFF. In DNA form, the CDR3 reads TGTGCCAGCAGCTCCTCACAGGGGCTAGCGTCCGGGGAGCTGTTTTTT.

The chain links TRBV9 to TRBJ2-7; tentatively, D is TRBD2 (5 bases). Trimming pared 0 bases from V and 6 bases from J, leaving 16 bases between. Germline loops: CDR1 SGDLS, CDR2 YYNGEE. The CDR3 extends over 15 amino acids. CDR3 amino acids: CASSVEATWSGEQYF. In DNA form, the CDR3 reads TGTGCCAGCAGCGTAGAGGCCACGTGGAGCGGCGAGCAGTACTTC.

The chain has TRBV4-1 and TRBJ2-7, with D perhaps matching TRBD1 (6 bases). Germline loops: CDR1 MGHRA, CDR2 YSYEKL. With 3 bases removed from V and 1 base from J, the gap between germline ends came to 7 bases. The CDR3 runs to 13 residues. Here the CDR3 reads CASSHRGSYEQYF. The CDR3 region has the DNA TGCGCCAGCAGCCACAGGGGATCCTACGAGCAGTACTTC.

This chain joins TRBV28 and TRBJ1-6; TRBD1 agrees at 7 bases. Germline CDR1 is MDHEN and CDR2 is SYDVKM. The CDR3 length is 14 residues. V lost 10 bases to trimming and J lost 7 bases; unmatched junction nucleotides: 10. The CDR3 DNA sequence: TGTGCCACCAGGGGCGACAGGGTAAATTCACCCCTCCACTTT. Translation: CATRGDRVNSPLHF.

The chain combines TRBV5-1 with TRBJ1-4; TRBD1 aligns across 11 bases. Germline lookup yields CDR1 SGHRS and CDR2 YFSETQ. Germline trimming cut 4 bases from V and 0 bases from J; bases unmatched to any gene: 5. The CDR3 has 17 amino acids. The CDR3 DNA follows: TGCGCCAGCAGCGGCCCGGGACAGGGGGCAACTAATGAAAAACTGTTTTTT. Translation: CASSGPGQGATNEKLFF. Full variable domain (outside the CDR3, taken from reference TRBV5-1 and TRBJ1-4): KAGVTQTPRYLIKTRGQQVTLSCSPISGHRSVSWYQQTPGQGLQFLFEYFSETQRNKGNFPGRFSGRQFSNSRSEMNVSTLELGDSALYLCASSGPGQGATNEKLFFGSGTQLSVL.

This sequence joins TRBV28 and TRBJ1-1, with 8 positions matching TRBD1. The length of the CDR3 is 15 residues. CDR1 and CDR2 (germline): MDHEN, SYDVKM. With V trimmed by 5 bases and J by 3 bases, 8 bases remained unmatched. CDR3 sequence reads: CASSPRTGRHTEAFF. CDR3 coding DNA: TGTGCCAGCAGTCCGCGGACAGGGCGTCACACTGAAGCTTTCTTT.

This sequence joins TRBV19 and TRBJ2-1; 7 positions match TRBD2. Germline V gene data show CDR1 as LNHDA and CDR2 as SQIVND (reference sequence). J gave up 4 bases and V 4 bases, and 4 bases lay outside the gene matches. This CDR3 contains 14 residues. In DNA form, the CDR3 reads TGTGCCAGTAGTAGCGGGAGTAGATACAATGAGCAGTTCTTC. Translated: CASSSGSRYNEQFF.